Described below is a single T cell receptor beta chain sequence and its context. This sample stems from a study of blood T cell repertoires in COVID-19. Study as a whole: Specimens from acute and convalescent COVID-19 originated in the United States, Italy and Spain. PBMCs, B-cell-depleted T cells, or T cells were the source of the cDNA or gDNA that made up the material.

The V gene lost 4 bases and the J gene lost 1 base, with 10 bases spanning the gap. The CDR3 extends over 14 amino acids. The germline V gene encodes CDR1 SGHRS and CDR2 YFSETQ. In the study's own analysis: Reference gene primers were amplified, and this amplification served to estimate nucleated cell counts. TCRdb keeps only in-frame clones here, not all; method: immunoSEQ multiplex PCR. V, J and clone size are taken as reported in that table, and D and trimming were inferred from the DNA itself. The data show about 150,000 clones, 85% to 90% seen once. The source is a woman between 65 and 79 years old with acute or convalescent COVID-19. Material: peripheral blood. This chain connects TRBV5-1 to TRBJ2-3; D is uncertain. This chain's CDR3 is CASSGSTGTDTQYF. CDR3 bases: TGCGCCAGCAGCGGTTCTACAGGCACAGATACGCAGTATTTT.